This T cell receptor (beta chain) derives from a study of blood T cell repertoires in COVID-19. Background on the study: Nucleic acid was either cDNA or gDNA, and it came from T cells, B-cell-depleted T cells, or PBMCs.

Clones were read by immunoSEQ multiplex PCR, and TCRdb kept only the in-frame ones, dropping some. The table shows some 49,000 clones, with 85% to 95% occurring only once. The CDR3 runs to 15 residues. Per the germline V gene, CDR1 is SGHTA and CDR2 is FQGNSA. Trimming took 3 bases from V and 1 from J, leaving 10 bases between them. The chain combines TRBV7-2 with TRBJ2-1, with a tentative D call TRBD1 (5 bases). The sequence came from a man aged 55 to 70 with COVID-19, enrolled during active disease. The sequencing input was peripheral blood. CDR3 in amino acids: CASSFESGSYNEQFF. The DNA for the CDR3 is TGTGCCAGCAGCTTTGAGTCAGGGTCCTACAATGAGCAGTTCTTC.